The rows below give T cell receptor beta chains drawn from one sample of a study of siplizumab effects on memory and regulatory T cells. Assay: immunoSEQ multiplex PCR; the TCRdb copy retains only in-frame clones and omits some. The table lists some 100,000 clones, 80% to 95% of them singletons. Input material: CD8+ T cells sorted from blood. These receptors all come from a human donor in good health. Both conserved end residues are part of each CDR3. D genes are given only for firm matches. Not every row has a clone size; where given, it reads once, few, many or a size class.

clone size: NA; D gene: NA; J gene: TRBJ2-4; V gene: TRBV2; CDR3 length: 15; CDR3 DNA: TGTGCCAGCAGTGAATTCGGAGTAGCCAAAAACATTCAGTACTTC; CDR3 protein: CASSEFGVAKNIQYF
clone size: NA; D gene: NA; J gene: TRBJ2-5; V gene: TRBV2; CDR3 length: 14; CDR3 DNA: TGTGCCAGCAGTGATCCCAGACGGCAAGAGACCCAGTACTTC; CDR3 protein: CASSDPRRQETQYF
clone size: NA; D gene: NA; J gene: TRBJ2-3; V gene: TRBV9; CDR3 length: 14; CDR3 DNA: TGTGCCAGCAGCGCTCTAGAGAGCACAGATACGCAGTATTTT; CDR3 protein: CASSALESTDTQYF
clone size: NA; D gene: TRBD1; J gene: TRBJ1-1; V gene: TRBV4-1; CDR3 length: 15; CDR3 DNA: TGCGCCAGCAGCCAAGACAGGGGGCAGGGGAATGAAGCTTTCTTT; CDR3 protein: CASSQDRGQGNEAFF
clone size: NA; D gene: NA; J gene: TRBJ2-2; V gene: TRBV4-1; CDR3 length: 16; CDR3 DNA: TGCGCCAGCAGCCCCATATTGAAGGGACCGGACGGGGAGCTGTTTTTT; CDR3 protein: CASSPILKGPDGELFF
clone size: once; D gene: NA; J gene: TRBJ2-7; V gene: TRBV2; CDR3 length: 14; CDR3 DNA: TGTGCCAGCAGACCCGGACAAGACTCCTACGAGCAGTACTTC; CDR3 protein: CASRPGQDSYEQYF
clone size: NA; D gene: NA; J gene: TRBJ1-1; V gene: TRBV4-1; CDR3 length: 14; CDR3 DNA: TGCGCCAGCAGCCTCGGAGGGGCTGGCACTGAAGCTTTCTTT; CDR3 protein: CASSLGGAGTEAFF
clone size: NA; D gene: TRBD2; J gene: TRBJ2-5; V gene: TRBV9; CDR3 length: 14; CDR3 DNA: TGTGCCAGCACAACTAGCGGGGGCCTAGAGACCCAGTACTTC; CDR3 protein: CASTTSGGLETQYF
clone size: NA; D gene: NA; J gene: TRBJ1-2; V gene: TRBV7-8; CDR3 length: 15; CDR3 DNA: TGTGCCAGCAGCCCCACCCCACAGGAGGGCTATGGCTACACCTTC; CDR3 protein: CASSPTPQEGYGYTF
clone size: NA; D gene: NA; J gene: TRBJ1-2; V gene: TRBV19; CDR3 length: 16; CDR3 DNA: TGTGCCAGTATTGACGCGACAGCCACCACTAACTATGGCTACACCTTC; CDR3 protein: CASIDATATTNYGYTF
clone size: NA; D gene: NA; J gene: TRBJ2-7; V gene: TRBV7-9; CDR3 length: 14; CDR3 DNA: TGTGCCAGCAGCCACCGGGACAAGTACTACGAGCAGTACTTC; CDR3 protein: CASSHRDKYYEQYF
clone size: NA; D gene: NA; J gene: TRBJ2-2; V gene: TRBV9; CDR3 length: 13; CDR3 DNA: TGTGCCAGCAGCGTAGCGGAGGCCGGGGAGCTGTTTTTT; CDR3 protein: CASSVAEAGELFF
clone size: once; D gene: TRBD1; J gene: TRBJ1-4; V gene: TRBV2; CDR3 length: 15; CDR3 DNA: TGTGCCAGCAGTGCAGGGGGAGCAACTAATGAAAAACTGTTTTTT; CDR3 protein: CASSAGGATNEKLFF
clone size: NA; D gene: TRBD2; J gene: TRBJ2-3; V gene: TRBV19; CDR3 length: 13; CDR3 DNA: TGTGCCACCACCAGCGGGGTAACAGATACGCAGTATTTT; CDR3 protein: CATTSGVTDTQYF
clone size: NA; D gene: NA; J gene: TRBJ1-1; V gene: TRBV6-1; CDR3 length: 14; CDR3 DNA: TGTGCCAGCAGTGAATATGGGGTAGGGACTGAAGCTTTCTTT; CDR3 protein: CASSEYGVGTEAFF
clone size: NA; D gene: TRBD1; J gene: TRBJ1-2; V gene: TRBV27; CDR3 length: 16; CDR3 DNA: TGTGCCAGCAGTTTAAGGAGGGACAGGCCCCACTATGGCTACACCTTC; CDR3 protein: CASSLRRDRPHYGYTF
clone size: once; D gene: NA; J gene: TRBJ1-1; V gene: TRBV14; CDR3 length: 14; CDR3 DNA: TGTGCCAGCAGCCTCATGACCGGAAGGACTGAAGCTTTCTTT; CDR3 protein: CASSLMTGRTEAFF
clone size: NA; D gene: TRBD1; J gene: TRBJ1-1; V gene: TRBV2; CDR3 length: 17; CDR3 DNA: TGTGCCAGCAGTTGGACAGGGGGGGAGGGATCGAACACTGAAGCTTTCTTT; CDR3 protein: CASSWTGGEGSNTEAFF
clone size: NA; D gene: NA; J gene: TRBJ2-2; V gene: TRBV7-9; CDR3 length: 17; CDR3 DNA: TGTGCCAGCAGCTTAGTTTTTCGGGGCGAGGCAACCGGGGAGCTGTTTTTT; CDR3 protein: CASSLVFRGEATGELFF
clone size: NA; D gene: TRBD1; J gene: TRBJ2-7; V gene: TRBV5-1; CDR3 length: 12; CDR3 DNA: TGCGCCAGCAGCCGACAGGGCTACGAGCAGTACTTC; CDR3 protein: CASSRQGYEQYF
clone size: NA; D gene: NA; J gene: TRBJ1-2; V gene: TRBV28; CDR3 length: 12; CDR3 DNA: TGTGCCAGCAACACGAGGGGCTATGGCTACACCTTC; CDR3 protein: CASNTRGYGYTF
clone size: NA; D gene: TRBD1; J gene: TRBJ2-5; V gene: TRBV7-6; CDR3 length: 17; CDR3 DNA: TGTGCCAGCAGCCCCGGGACAGGGGGTTTCTTAGGGGAGACCCAGTACTTC; CDR3 protein: CASSPGTGGFLGETQYF
clone size: once; D gene: NA; J gene: TRBJ1-1; V gene: TRBV27; CDR3 length: 14; CDR3 DNA: TGTGCCAGCAGTTTGGTCAGCCGCGGCACTGAAGCTTTCTTT; CDR3 protein: CASSLVSRGTEAFF
clone size: once; D gene: TRBD1; J gene: TRBJ1-1; V gene: TRBV19; CDR3 length: 15; CDR3 DNA: TGTGCCAGTAGGAAAGACAGGGGGCTTCTCACTGAAGCTTTCTTT; CDR3 protein: CASRKDRGLLTEAFF
clone size: NA; D gene: TRBD1; J gene: TRBJ1-1; V gene: TRBV9; CDR3 length: 14; CDR3 DNA: TGTGCCAGCAGCCTTTCCGGACAGGGACGTGAAGCTTTCTTT; CDR3 protein: CASSLSGQGREAFF
clone size: NA; D gene: NA; J gene: TRBJ1-2; V gene: TRBV14; CDR3 length: 14; CDR3 DNA: TGTGCCAGCAGCCAAAGCGGTAACAGGGCTGGCTACACCTTC; CDR3 protein: CASSQSGNRAGYTF
clone size: NA; D gene: TRBD2; J gene: TRBJ2-5; V gene: TRBV7-9; CDR3 length: 16; CDR3 DNA: TGTGCCAGCAGCGTAACTAGCGGGGGGCCTTCCATGACCCAGTACTTC; CDR3 protein: CASSVTSGGPSMTQYF
clone size: NA; D gene: TRBD2; J gene: TRBJ2-2; V gene: TRBV19; CDR3 length: 18; CDR3 DNA: TGTGCCAGTAGTATGAGGCTAGCGGGAGAGTACGGTCCCGGGGAGCTGTTTTTT; CDR3 protein: CASSMRLAGEYGPGELFF
clone size: NA; D gene: NA; J gene: TRBJ1-1; V gene: TRBV13; CDR3 length: 13; CDR3 DNA: TGTGCCAGCAGCCTCGGGGGGCGGGCTGAAGCTTTCTTT; CDR3 protein: CASSLGGRAEAFF
clone size: NA; D gene: NA; J gene: TRBJ1-5; V gene: TRBV4-1; CDR3 length: 16; CDR3 DNA: TGCGCCAGCAGCCAATGGGTCTCAGAGGGCAATCAGCCCCAGCATTTT; CDR3 protein: CASSQWVSEGNQPQHF
clone size: NA; D gene: NA; J gene: TRBJ1-3; V gene: TRBV5-1; CDR3 length: 15; CDR3 DNA: TGCGCCAGCAGCCCGAACCTGTCCTCTGGAAACACCATATATTTT; CDR3 protein: CASSPNLSSGNTIYF
clone size: NA; D gene: NA; J gene: TRBJ2-2; V gene: TRBV7-9; CDR3 length: 16; CDR3 DNA: TGTGCCAGCAGCTTATCAGGGCAGGGACGTACCGGGGAGCTGTTTTTT; CDR3 protein: CASSLSGQGRTGELFF
clone size: NA; D gene: NA; J gene: TRBJ2-6; V gene: TRBV2; CDR3 length: 14; CDR3 DNA: TGTGCCAGCAGGATAGTTATGGGGGCCTCCGTCCTGACTTTC; CDR3 protein: CASRIVMGASVLTF
clone size: once; D gene: NA; J gene: TRBJ2-7; V gene: TRBV4-1; CDR3 length: 13; CDR3 DNA: TGCGCCAGCAGCCAAGATCGGTTGGACGAGCAGTACTTC; CDR3 protein: CASSQDRLDEQYF
clone size: once; D gene: TRBD2; J gene: TRBJ2-5; V gene: TRBV27; CDR3 length: 16; CDR3 DNA: TGTGCCAGCAGTCCCTACCCCGGGACTAATAGAGAGACCCAGTACTTC; CDR3 protein: CASSPYPGTNRETQYF
clone size: medium-sized; D gene: NA; J gene: TRBJ1-5; V gene: TRBV25-1; CDR3 length: 11; CDR3 DNA: TGTGCCAGCGGTTATAATCAGCCCCAGCATTTT; CDR3 protein: CASGYNQPQHF
clone size: NA; D gene: TRBD1; J gene: TRBJ1-2; V gene: TRBV6-6; CDR3 length: 15; CDR3 DNA: TGTGCCAGCAGTTACGGACCGGGACAGGACCCTGGCTACACCTTC; CDR3 protein: CASSYGPGQDPGYTF
clone size: NA; D gene: NA; J gene: TRBJ2-7; V gene: TRBV27; CDR3 length: 13; CDR3 DNA: TGTGCCAGCAGTTTTACGGCTTCCTACGAGCAGTACTTC; CDR3 protein: CASSFTASYEQYF
clone size: NA; D gene: TRBD2; J gene: TRBJ2-5; V gene: TRBV6-5; CDR3 length: 15; CDR3 DNA: TGTGCCAGCGGAGAAAGCGGGAGCGTTGGAGAGACCCAGTACTTC; CDR3 protein: CASGESGSVGETQYF
clone size: NA; D gene: NA; J gene: TRBJ1-4; V gene: TRBV5-1; CDR3 length: 15; CDR3 DNA: TGCGCCAGCAGCCCGATGGGGGGCGACTATGAAAAACTGTTTTTT; CDR3 protein: CASSPMGGDYEKLFF
clone size: NA; D gene: NA; J gene: TRBJ2-2; V gene: TRBV5-6; CDR3 length: 14; CDR3 DNA: TGTGCCAGCAGCTTGGCAACTAGTTCCGGGGAGCTGTTTTTT; CDR3 protein: CASSLATSSGELFF
clone size: NA; D gene: NA; J gene: TRBJ1-1; V gene: TRBV29-1; CDR3 length: 11; CDR3 DNA: TGCAGCGTCGGGGAGAACACTGAAGCTTTCTTT; CDR3 protein: CSVGENTEAFF
clone size: once; D gene: NA; J gene: TRBJ1-5; V gene: TRBV27; CDR3 length: 16; CDR3 DNA: TGTGCCAGCAGTTTAGGGTCCCCAGGGGAAAATCAGCCCCAGCATTTT; CDR3 protein: CASSLGSPGENQPQHF
clone size: NA; D gene: NA; J gene: TRBJ2-5; V gene: TRBV11-2; CDR3 length: 15; CDR3 DNA: TGTGCCAGCAGCTTAGTGTTCCGGTGGGGGGAGACCCAGTACTTC; CDR3 protein: CASSLVFRWGETQYF
clone size: NA; D gene: NA; J gene: TRBJ1-1; V gene: TRBV4-1; CDR3 length: 14; CDR3 DNA: TGCGCCAGCAGCCAATTCGCATCGAACACTGAAGCTTTCTTT; CDR3 protein: CASSQFASNTEAFF
clone size: NA; D gene: NA; J gene: TRBJ1-1; V gene: TRBV9; CDR3 length: 14; CDR3 DNA: TGTGCCAGCAGCGATGGTCCGGAAAACACTGAAGCTTTCTTT; CDR3 protein: CASSDGPENTEAFF
clone size: NA; D gene: NA; J gene: TRBJ1-3; V gene: TRBV5-8; CDR3 length: 16; CDR3 DNA: TGTGCCAGCAGCTTGATCGCAGGGGACTCTGGAAACACCATATATTTT; CDR3 protein: CASSLIAGDSGNTIYF
clone size: NA; D gene: NA; J gene: TRBJ2-5; V gene: TRBV9; CDR3 length: 15; CDR3 DNA: TGTGCCAGCAGCTCGAGTGGGGCCTCCCAAGAGACCCAGTACTTC; CDR3 protein: CASSSSGASQETQYF
clone size: NA; D gene: NA; J gene: TRBJ1-2; V gene: TRBV15; CDR3 length: 14; CDR3 DNA: TGTGCCACCAGCAGAGAACGGAGCGGCTATGGCTACACCTTC; CDR3 protein: CATSRERSGYGYTF
clone size: NA; D gene: NA; J gene: TRBJ1-1; V gene: TRBV7-9; CDR3 length: 17; CDR3 DNA: TGTGCCAGCAGCTTGTCAGCCAACAGGTTCGTGAGCACTGAAGCTTTCTTT; CDR3 protein: CASSLSANRFVSTEAFF
clone size: NA; D gene: TRBD1; J gene: TRBJ1-6; V gene: TRBV15; CDR3 length: 14; CDR3 DNA: TGTGCCACCAGCTTCGACAGGGAGCATTCACCCCTCCACTTT; CDR3 protein: CATSFDREHSPLHF
clone size: NA; D gene: NA; J gene: TRBJ2-7; V gene: TRBV30; CDR3 length: 14; CDR3 DNA: TGTGCCTGGGGGTCCGGGACGGGGACCTACGAGCAGTACTTC; CDR3 protein: CAWGSGTGTYEQYF
clone size: NA; D gene: NA; J gene: TRBJ1-2; V gene: TRBV19; CDR3 length: 16; CDR3 DNA: TGTGCCAGTAGTTTAGGTAGCCGACAGGCAAACTATGGCTACACCTTC; CDR3 protein: CASSLGSRQANYGYTF